The clone carrying this TCR beta chain has only a few counts. The antigen remains undetermined. Regions amplified from RNA transcripts were the TCR beta CDR3 regions. A set of HTBI primers served as the primers for a first-round RT-PCR of the TCR CDR3. TCRdb passed the multiplex PCR reads through MiXCR, listing each CDR3 protein once. The sample holds some 720,000 distinct CDR3 sequences; around 17% are singletons and the top ten take 8.4%. The data are from a study of T cells in Graves' hyperthyroidism and ophthalmopathy. The germline CDR1 and CDR2 sequences are MNHNS and SASEGT. CDR3 size: 16 residues. The germline V and J ends were trimmed by 5 bases and 3 bases, with 16 bases remaining between them. Study results and caveats: Most thyroid clonotypes that were expanded above 0.001 also turned up in blood. Ophthalmopathy was predicted by the model a median of approximately 6.6 months ahead of onset.

This receptor was obtained from a man aged 18 to 29 with Graves' hyperthyroidism. Sequenced material: blood. The chain couples TRBV6-1 to TRBJ2-2; weak D call: TRBD2 (6 bases). In DNA form, the CDR3 reads TGTGCCAGCAGTCCCCTCGGAGGGTGGGACACCGGGGAGCTGTTTTTT. This sequence encodes CASSPLGGWDTGELFF.